This paragraph reports one T cell receptor beta chain. What it binds is not known. Primers: 60 Vbeta forward and 13 Jbeta reverse. Repertoires were generated with immunoSEQ multiplex PCR, while TCRdb's copy carries only in-frame clones and drops some. Of under 250,000 clones in the sample, roughly 80% are singletons; the top ten hold approximately 3.8%. This specimen belongs to a study of cytomegalovirus exposure and HLA in healthy donors. General study findings and limits: In vitro work confirmed that a few CMV-associated chains recognize CMV antigens.

V was trimmed by 5 bases and J by 0 bases, leaving 5 bases between them. The CDR3 has 12 amino acids. CDR1 SGHAT and CDR2 FQNNGV come from the germline V gene. The chain uses TRBV11-2 and TRBJ2-7; D is unresolved. The sequence was obtained from a male donor in good health and CMV-seronegative. Material: PBMCs. The CDR3 loop reads CASSPDSYEQYF. The CDR3 DNA reads as TGTGCCAGCAGCCCAGACTCCTACGAGCAGTACTTC.